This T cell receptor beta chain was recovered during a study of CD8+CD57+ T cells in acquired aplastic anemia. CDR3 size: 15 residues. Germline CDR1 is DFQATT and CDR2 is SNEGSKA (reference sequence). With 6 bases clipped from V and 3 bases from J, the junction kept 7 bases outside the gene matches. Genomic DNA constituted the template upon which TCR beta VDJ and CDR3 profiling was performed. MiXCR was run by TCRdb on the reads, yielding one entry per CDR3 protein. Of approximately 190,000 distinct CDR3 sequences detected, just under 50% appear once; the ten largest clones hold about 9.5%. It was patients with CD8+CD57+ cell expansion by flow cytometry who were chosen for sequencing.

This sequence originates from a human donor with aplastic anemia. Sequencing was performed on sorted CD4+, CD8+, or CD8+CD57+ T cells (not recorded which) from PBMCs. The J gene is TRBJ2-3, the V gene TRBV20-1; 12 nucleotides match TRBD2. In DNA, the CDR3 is TGCAGTGCCGAAGCCGGGACTAGCGGGACAGATACGCAGTATTTT. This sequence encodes CSAEAGTSGTDTQYF.